This T cell receptor (beta chain) stems from a study of blood T cell repertoires in COVID-19. Authors' data handling: For nucleated cells, counts were estimated from reference gene primer amplification. Only in-frame clones appear in the TCRdb table, and some are missing; sequencing was by immunoSEQ multiplex PCR. That table furnishes V, J and clone size, whereas the DNA furnished D and trimming. The sample includes about 49,000 clones, around 86% seen only once; the top ten take 2% to 2.5%. The sequence derives from a woman at least 80 years old with COVID-19, enrolled during active disease. The sequencing sample was made of peripheral blood.

The CDR3 loop is CASSYSVQGYNSPLHF. For the CDR3, the DNA is TGTGCCAGCAGTTACTCCGTGCAGGGGTATAATTCACCCCTCCACTTT. The chain uses TRBV6-5 and TRBJ1-6; D perhaps matches TRBD1 (6 bases). Trimming left V 0 bases short and J 4 bases short, with 10 bases between. Germline CDR1 MNHEY, CDR2 SVGAGI. The CDR3 covers 16 residues.